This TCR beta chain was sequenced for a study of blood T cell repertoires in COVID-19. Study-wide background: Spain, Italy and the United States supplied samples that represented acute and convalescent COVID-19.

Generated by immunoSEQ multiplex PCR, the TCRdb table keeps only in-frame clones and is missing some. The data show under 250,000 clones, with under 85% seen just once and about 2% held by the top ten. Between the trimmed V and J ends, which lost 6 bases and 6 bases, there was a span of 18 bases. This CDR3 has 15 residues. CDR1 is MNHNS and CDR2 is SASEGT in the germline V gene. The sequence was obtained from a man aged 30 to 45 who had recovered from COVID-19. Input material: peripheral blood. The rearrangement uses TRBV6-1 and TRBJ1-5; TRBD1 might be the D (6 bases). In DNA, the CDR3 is TGTGCCAGCAGACCCGGGGAAGGGGGAAGTCAGCCCCAGCATTTT. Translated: CASRPGEGGSQPQHF.